These 5 T cell receptor beta chains originate from one sample sequenced in a study of read filtering for tumor transcriptome and immune sequencing. The library was built from 400 ng RNA with molecular barcoded adaptors for alpha/delta and beta/gamma chains. TCRdb reprocessed the reads with MiXCR, giving one entry per CDR3 protein. The sample has 100,000 to 150,000 distinct CDR3 sequences, over 10% seen once. The specimen was a population of CD138-negative cells sorted from bone marrow. The source is a donor aged 40 or older with multiple myeloma.

At least ten counts were recorded for this clonotype. This rearrangement joins TRBV24-1 to TRBJ2-2, with D uncertain. This CDR3 is built from 14 residues. Trimming took off 6 bases at V and 2 bases at J, with 9 bases between the two ends. Germline CDR1 and CDR2: KGHDR and SFDVKD. The CDR3 coding sequence is TGTGCCACCAGTTCCTCCGCTAACACCGGGGAGCTGTTTTTT. Translation gives CATSSSANTGELFF.

At least ten counts were recorded for this clonotype. The rearrangement uses TRBV12-3 or TRBV12-4 and TRBJ1-1, with unresolved D. The CDR3 length is 15 residues. Trimming removed 6 bases at V and 0 bases at J, with 14 bases between. The CDR3 DNA sequence: TGTGCCAGCAGCCCTACCGCCAGTATGAACACTGAAGCTTTCTTT. It yields the protein CASSPTASMNTEAFF.

The sample holds a few counts of this clonotype. The junction and the germline gene differ at one end; a read error may be behind it. The chain has TRBV5-1 and TRBJ1-1; 8 bases align to TRBD1. The germline gives CDR1 SGHRS, CDR2 YFSETQ. The CDR3 extends over 16 amino acids. The CDR3 coding sequence is TGCGCCAGCAGCTTAACTCCGGGACAGGTGAACACTGAAGCTTCCTTT. As protein: CASSLTPGQVNTEASF.

This clonotype was counted at least ten times. This rearrangement joins TRBV20-1 to TRBJ2-5; no definite D call. The CDR3 is 12 residues long. The germline V gene has CDR1 DFQATT and CDR2 SNEGSKA (reference sequence). With 4 bases removed from V and 2 bases from J, the gap between germline ends came to 8 bases. In DNA form, the CDR3 reads TGCAGTGCTAAAGGGTTTCAAGAGACCCAGTACTTC. Its protein is CSAKGFQETQYF.

The CDR3 reads CASSSGGGENYGYTF. CDR3 sequence (DNA): TGTGCCAGCAGTTCGGGCGGGGGGGAGAACTATGGCTACACCTTC. The V and J genes are TRBV6-5 and TRBJ1-2; D is possibly TRBD1 (5 bases). Between the trimmed V and J ends, which lost 4 bases and 2 bases, there was a span of 14 bases. Germline values: CDR1 MNHEY, CDR2 SVGAGI. The CDR3 length is 15 residues.